This entry features one TCR beta chain sequence. Each donor had approximately 10 milliliters of peripheral blood drawn. V lost 5 bases and J lost 4, with 12 bases in between. The length of the CDR3 is 13 residues. Germline assignment: CDR1 SEHNR and CDR2 FQNEAQ (reference sequence). This entry is derived from a study of blood T cells in healthy people across ages. A sample-barcoded 5' primer and a J-beta primer mix were used in a second PCR of roughly 6 to 11 cycles. A single record per CDR3 protein comes from TCRdb applying MiXCR to the 5' RACE reads. In the table there are around 1,000,000 distinct CDR3 sequences, around 27% of which are singletons. These data were also filed under a second study, of T cells of mothers and their children. This second study notes: Similar effects of thymic selection on TCR recombination output were recorded in related and unrelated pairs. Detection yielded no persistent microchimeric T cell clones.

The source of this sequence is a girl aged 2 to 10 in good health. The chain combines TRBV7-9 with TRBJ2-7; D is ambiguous. The sequenced sample consisted of blood. CDR3 nucleotides: TGTGCCAGCAGCCGGGCTGATGGTTACGAGCAGTACTTC. Its protein product is CASSRADGYEQYF.